The 8 T cell receptor beta chains below all came from one sample that was sequenced in a study of shared clonotypes between healthy human individuals (dated by TCRdb to between 2020 and 2021). Library creation used the immunoSEQ multiplex PCR assay. As stored in TCRdb, this immuneACCESS dataset retains in-frame rearrangements with V and J assigned. A fraction of the clones does not appear; measured against another copy, unresolved V genes explain less than half of the discrepancy, and the remainder lacks a known reason. The sample data list some 2 million clones, and approximately 95% of these were observed just once. The biggest ten clones account for 0.13% of the sample. Sequencing was done on a sample of naive CD4+ T cells sorted from blood. The sample's cell subset or site label is to be understood as: CD45RA+ positively selected. The receptors shown here come from a man between 18 and 29 years old in good health.

This clone was recorded only once. The chain carries TRBV7-2 and TRBJ2-5; D is ambiguous. Trimming cost V 5 bases and J 5 bases, with 9 bases left between them. From germline, CDR1 is SGHTA and CDR2 FQGNSA. The CDR3 covers 12 residues. This CDR3 reads CASSLNEETQYF. DNA for the CDR3: TGTGCCAGCAGCCTAAATGAGGAGACCCAGTACTTC.

The chain joins TRBV2 to TRBJ2-7, with D uncertain. Germline V gene sequence: CDR1 SNHLY, CDR2 FYNNEI. The V gene lost 8 bases and the J gene lost 0 bases, with 17 bases spanning the gap. The CDR3 spans 15 residues. The CDR3 DNA is TGTGCCAGCGGACCCCAAGAAGCGTTCTCCTACGAGCAGTACTTC. It is translated as CASGPQEAFSYEQYF. Filled out from reference TRBV2 and TRBJ2-7, the complete variable domain reads EPEVTQTPSHQVTQMGQEVILRCVPISNHLYFYWYRQILGQKVEFLVSFYNNEISEKSEIFDDQFSVERPDGSNFTLKIRSTKLEDSAMYFCASGPQEAFSYEQYFGPGTRLTVT.

The sample holds one count of this clone. The rearrangement links TRBV4-1 to TRBJ1-4; D not resolved. V was trimmed by 5 bases and J by 11 bases, leaving 9 bases between them. The CDR3 covers 11 residues. Germline values: CDR1 MGHRA, CDR2 YSYEKL. The CDR3 loop is CASSSRWKLFF. The CDR3 DNA sequence: TGCGCCAGCAGCAGCCGGTGGAAACTGTTTTTT.

V usage is TRBV20-1 and J usage is TRBJ2-3; the D gene is possibly TRBD2 (6 bases). V dropped 6 bases and J dropped 6 bases, with 7 bases sitting between them. The germline V gene has CDR1 DFQATT and CDR2 SNEGSKA (reference sequence). The CDR3 is 10 residues long. CDR3 residues: CSAGGDTQYF. Written as DNA, the CDR3 is TGCAGTGCCGGAGGGGATACGCAGTATTTT.

V gene TRBV5-1 combines with J gene TRBJ1-1; D gene ambiguous. Trimming pared 4 bases from V and 5 bases from J, leaving 12 bases between. The germline V gene encodes CDR1 SGHRS and CDR2 YFSETQ. The CDR3 loop spans 13 amino acids. The CDR3 DNA reads TGCGCCAGCAGCCCGGACGTAGGGACTGAAGCTTTCTTT. It is translated as CASSPDVGTEAFF.

The chain employs TRBV5-4 and TRBJ1-4; D is unresolved. This CDR3 spans 16 amino acids. V lost 0 bases and J lost 7, with 16 bases in between. Looked up from germline, CDR1 is SGHNT and CDR2 is YYREEE (reference sequence). The CDR3 DNA is TGTGCCAGCAGCTTGGGTTCGGGCAGTCGGGCTGAAAAACTGTTTTTT. Translation gives CASSLGSGSRAEKLFF. Drawing the rest from reference TRBV5-4 and TRBJ1-4, the complete variable domain is ETGVTQSPTHLIKTRGQQVTLRCSSQSGHNTVSWYQQALGQGPQFIFQYYREEENGRGNFPPRFSGLQFPNYSSELNVNALELDDSALYLCASSLGSGSRAEKLFFGSGTQLSVL.

CDR3 region: CASSLAMNTVPGSPLHF. CDR3 sequence (DNA): TGCGCCAGCAGCTTGGCCATGAACACGGTCCCAGGTTCACCCCTCCACTTT. The V gene is TRBV5-1, the J gene TRBJ1-6; D gene unclear. Germline lookup yields CDR1 SGHRS and CDR2 YFSETQ. With 0 bases removed from V and 9 bases from J, the gap between germline ends came to 19 bases. This CDR3 region has 17 residues.

This sequence joins TRBV4-1 and TRBJ1-5, with 11 bases fitting TRBD1. J gave up 7 bases and V 4 bases, and 6 bases lay outside the gene matches. Looked up from germline, CDR1 is MGHRA and CDR2 is YSYEKL. The CDR3 length is 15 residues. CDR3 residues: CASSRRTGGDQPQHF. The DNA for the CDR3 is TGCGCCAGCAGCCGACGGACAGGGGGCGACCAGCCCCAGCATTTT.